A single sample gave rise to the 8 T cell receptor beta chains below, sequenced in a study of blood T cell repertoires in COVID-19. Produced via immunoSEQ multiplex PCR; TCRdb's table is partial and in-frame only. The sample has some 71,000 clones, 90% seen once. Sequencing input: peripheral blood. The receptors come from a woman aged 18-30 years with acute or convalescent COVID-19.

The chain recombines TRBV5-5 with TRBJ2-5; D is uncertain. Germline V CDR1 and CDR2: SGHKS, YYEKEE (reference sequence). Trimming took 0 bases from V and 2 from J, leaving 5 bases between them. The CDR3 has 13 amino acids. The CDR3 region is CASSLATQETQYF. The CDR3 DNA reads TGTGCCAGCAGCTTGGCGACACAAGAGACCCAGTACTTC.

The chain uses TRBV7-2 and TRBJ2-1; D may be TRBD2 (7 bases). Trimming removed 1 base from V and 10 bases from J, with 14 bases in between. The CDR3 is made up of 14 amino acids. Germline V gives CDR1 SGHTA, CDR2 FQGNSA. The CDR3 spells CASSLGGRGSEQFF. CDR3 DNA: TGTGCCAGCAGCTTAGGAGGGAGGGGGTCGGAGCAGTTCTTC.

V is TRBV21-1 and J is TRBJ2-1; TRBD2, the D gene given by the table, was not confirmed from the DNA. TRBV21-1 is assigned pseudogene status. This CDR3 comprises 17 residues. CDR3 bases: TGTGCCAGCAGCATAAGACTAGCGGCTAGGGTCTACAATGAGCAGTTCTTC. Its protein is CASSIRLAARVYNEQFF.

In this sample, this clone turned up once. The DNA of the CDR3 is TGTGCCTGGAGCGAGGGACAGATTAATTCACCCCTCCACTTT. Protein product: CAWSEGQINSPLHF. The genes are TRBV30 and TRBJ1-6, with 7 bases that match TRBD1. The CDR3 spans 14 residues. In germline, CDR1 is GTSNPN, CDR2 SVGIG (reference sequence). The junction had 5 bases not matched to a gene; V was cut back by 3 bases and J by 6 bases.

The V and J genes are TRBV4-3 and TRBJ2-7, with D hard to call. Germline CDR1 and CDR2: LGHNA and YSLEER. This CDR3 is built from 15 residues. V lost 1 base, J lost 2 bases, and 12 bases lay in between. CDR3 residues: CASSQGAGPTYEQYF. CDR3 bases: TGCGCCAGCAGCCAAGGAGCAGGCCCGACCTACGAGCAGTACTTC.

The chain is built from TRBV28 and TRBJ2-1; D unresolved. This CDR3 has 16 residues. Per germline, CDR1 MDHEN and CDR2 SYDVKM. The V gene lost 5 bases and the J gene lost 3 bases, with 17 bases spanning the gap. The CDR3 DNA is TGTGCCAGCAGTCCCCATCTGCCGTCGGGCTACAATGAGCAGTTCTTC. Its protein product is CASSPHLPSGYNEQFF.

This sequence joins TRBV19 and TRBJ2-2; 15 bases are shared with TRBD2. The germline gives CDR1 LNHDA, CDR2 SQIVND (reference sequence). The V segment lost 4 bases and the J segment 5 bases; nucleotides outside the gene matches: 8. This CDR3 comprises 18 residues. This chain's CDR3 is CASSSFGLAGGPTGELFF. The CDR3 DNA reads as TGTGCCAGTAGTAGTTTCGGACTAGCGGGAGGGCCGACCGGGGAGCTGTTTTTT.

The gene calls are TRBV5-6 and TRBJ1-1; D possibly corresponds to TRBD1 (6 bases). The germline V gene encodes CDR1 SGHDT and CDR2 YYEEEE. The CDR3 length is 16 residues. Trimming removed 4 bases from V and 4 bases from J, with 20 bases in between. The CDR3 spells CASSPRRGGPGTEAFF. CDR3 coding DNA: TGTGCCAGCAGCCCTCGGAGGGGGGGGCCGGGCACTGAAGCTTTCTTT.